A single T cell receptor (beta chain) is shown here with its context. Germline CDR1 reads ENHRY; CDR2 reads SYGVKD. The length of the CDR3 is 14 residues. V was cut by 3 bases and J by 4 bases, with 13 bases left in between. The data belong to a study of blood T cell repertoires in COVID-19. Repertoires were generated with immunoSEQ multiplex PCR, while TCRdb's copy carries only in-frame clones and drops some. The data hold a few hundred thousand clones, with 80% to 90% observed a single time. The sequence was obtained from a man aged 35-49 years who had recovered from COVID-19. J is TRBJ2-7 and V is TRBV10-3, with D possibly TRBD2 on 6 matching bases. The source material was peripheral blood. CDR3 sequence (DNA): TGTGCCATCAGTGAAGGAGGGGCCGGGTACGAGCAGTACTTC. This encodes CAISEGGAGYEQYF.